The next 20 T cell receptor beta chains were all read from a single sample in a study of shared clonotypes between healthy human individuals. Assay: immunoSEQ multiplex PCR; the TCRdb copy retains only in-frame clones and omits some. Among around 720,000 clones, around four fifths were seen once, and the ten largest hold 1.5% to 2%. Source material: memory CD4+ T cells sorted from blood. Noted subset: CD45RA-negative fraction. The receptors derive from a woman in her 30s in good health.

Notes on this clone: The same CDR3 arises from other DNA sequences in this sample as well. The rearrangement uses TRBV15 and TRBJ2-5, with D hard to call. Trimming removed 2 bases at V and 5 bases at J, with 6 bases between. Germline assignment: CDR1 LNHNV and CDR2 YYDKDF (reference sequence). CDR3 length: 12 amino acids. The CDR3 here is CATSRPAETQYF. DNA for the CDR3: TGTGCCACCAGCAGACCAGCCGAGACCCAGTACTTC.

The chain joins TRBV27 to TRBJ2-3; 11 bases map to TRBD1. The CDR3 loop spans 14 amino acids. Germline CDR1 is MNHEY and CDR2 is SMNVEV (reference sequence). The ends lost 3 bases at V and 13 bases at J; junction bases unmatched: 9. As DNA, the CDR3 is TGTGCCAGCAGTTTGTCAAGCGGGGACAGGGGGAAGTATTTT. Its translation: CASSLSSGDRGKYF.

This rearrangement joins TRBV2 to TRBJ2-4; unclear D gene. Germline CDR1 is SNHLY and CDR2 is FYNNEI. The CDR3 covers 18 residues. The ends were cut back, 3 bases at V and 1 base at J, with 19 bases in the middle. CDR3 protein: CASSEMGRSRLAKNIQYF. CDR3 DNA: TGTGCCAGCAGTGAGATGGGTAGGTCTCGCCTGGCCAAAAACATTCAGTACTTC.

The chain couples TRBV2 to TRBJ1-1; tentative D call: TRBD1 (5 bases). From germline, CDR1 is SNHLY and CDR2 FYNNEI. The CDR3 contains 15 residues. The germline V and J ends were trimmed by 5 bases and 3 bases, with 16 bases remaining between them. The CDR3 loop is CASSPGSALDTEAFF. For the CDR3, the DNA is TGTGCCAGCAGTCCAGGGTCCGCCCTTGACACTGAAGCTTTCTTT.

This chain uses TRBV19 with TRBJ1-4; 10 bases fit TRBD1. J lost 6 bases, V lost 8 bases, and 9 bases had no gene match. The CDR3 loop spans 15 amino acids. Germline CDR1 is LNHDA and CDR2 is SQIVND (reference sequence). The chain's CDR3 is CASRSAGTGDEKLFF. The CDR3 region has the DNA TGTGCCAGTCGGTCCGCCGGGACAGGGGATGAAAAACTGTTTTTT. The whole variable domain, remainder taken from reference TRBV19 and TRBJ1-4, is DGGITQSPKYLFRKEGQNVTLSCEQNLNHDAMYWYRQDPGQGLRLIYYSQIVNDFQKGDIAEGYSVSREKKESFPLTVTSAQKNPTAFYLCASRSAGTGDEKLFFGSGTQLSVL.

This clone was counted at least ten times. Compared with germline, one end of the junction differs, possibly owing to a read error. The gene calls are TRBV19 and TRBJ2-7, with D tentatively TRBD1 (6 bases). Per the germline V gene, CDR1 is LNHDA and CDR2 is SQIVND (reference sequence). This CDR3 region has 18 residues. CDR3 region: CASSLEGAGAANSYEQYF. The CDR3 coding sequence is TGTGCCAGTAGTCTAGAAGGGGCAGGGGCGGCGAATTCCTACGAGCAGTACTTC.

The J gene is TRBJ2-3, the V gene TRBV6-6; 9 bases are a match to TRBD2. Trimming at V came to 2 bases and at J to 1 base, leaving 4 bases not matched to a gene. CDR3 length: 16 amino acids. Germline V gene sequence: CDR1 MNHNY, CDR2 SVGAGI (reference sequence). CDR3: CASSYRRLAGTDTQYF. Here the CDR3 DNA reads TGTGCCAGCAGTTACCGCCGACTAGCGGGCACAGATACGCAGTATTTT.

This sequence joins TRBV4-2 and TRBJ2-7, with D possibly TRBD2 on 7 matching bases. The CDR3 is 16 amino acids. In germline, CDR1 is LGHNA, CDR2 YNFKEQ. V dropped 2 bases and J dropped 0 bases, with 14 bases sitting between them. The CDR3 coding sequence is TGTGCCAGCAGCCAATCTAGGGGGGGTAGCTCCTACGAGCAGTACTTC. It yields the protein CASSQSRGGSSYEQYF.

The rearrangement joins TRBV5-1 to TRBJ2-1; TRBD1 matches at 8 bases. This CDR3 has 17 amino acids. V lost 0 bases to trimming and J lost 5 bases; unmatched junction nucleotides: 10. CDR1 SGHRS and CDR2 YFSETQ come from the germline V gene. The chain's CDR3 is CASSLEAQGGTNNEQFF. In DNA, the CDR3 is TGCGCCAGCAGCTTGGAAGCACAGGGGGGCACGAACAATGAGCAGTTCTTC. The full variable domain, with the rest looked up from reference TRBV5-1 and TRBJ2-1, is KAGVTQTPRYLIKTRGQQVTLSCSPISGHRSVSWYQQTPGQGLQFLFEYFSETQRNKGNFPGRFSGRQFSNSRSEMNVSTLELGDSALYLCASSLEAQGGTNNEQFFGPGTRLTVL.

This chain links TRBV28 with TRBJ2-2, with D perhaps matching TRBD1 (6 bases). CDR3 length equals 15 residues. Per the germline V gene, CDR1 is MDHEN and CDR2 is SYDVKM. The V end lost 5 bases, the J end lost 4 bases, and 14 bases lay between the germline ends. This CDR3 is CASSPPGHRTGELFF. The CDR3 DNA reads TGTGCCAGCAGTCCTCCGGGACACCGCACCGGGGAGCTGTTTTTT.

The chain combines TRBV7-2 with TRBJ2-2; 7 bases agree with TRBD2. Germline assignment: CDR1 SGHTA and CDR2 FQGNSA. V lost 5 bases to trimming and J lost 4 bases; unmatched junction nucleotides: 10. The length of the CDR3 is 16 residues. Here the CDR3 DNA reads TGTGCCAGCAGCCCCCGCGGGAGTGGGAGCACCGGGGAGCTGTTTTTT. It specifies CASSPRGSGSTGELFF.

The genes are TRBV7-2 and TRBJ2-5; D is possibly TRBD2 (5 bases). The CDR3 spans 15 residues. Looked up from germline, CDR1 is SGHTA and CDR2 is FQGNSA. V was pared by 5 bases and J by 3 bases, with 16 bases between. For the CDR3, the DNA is TGTGCCAGCAGCCGACGGGCCGGGCGGGAAGAGACCCAGTACTTC. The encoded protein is CASSRRAGREETQYF.

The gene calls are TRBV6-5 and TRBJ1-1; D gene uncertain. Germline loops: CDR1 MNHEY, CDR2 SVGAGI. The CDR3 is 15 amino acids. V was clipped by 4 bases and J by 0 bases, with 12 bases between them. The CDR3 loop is CASSFHVGMNTEAFF. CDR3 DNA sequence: TGTGCCAGCAGTTTCCATGTGGGAATGAACACTGAAGCTTTCTTT.

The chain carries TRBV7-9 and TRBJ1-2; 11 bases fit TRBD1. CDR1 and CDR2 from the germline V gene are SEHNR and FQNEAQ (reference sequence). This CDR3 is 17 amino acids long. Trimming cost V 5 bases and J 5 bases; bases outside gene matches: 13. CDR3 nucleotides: TGTGCCAGCAGCCGAGGTTACGGAGGACAGGGGGCATATGGCTACACCTTC. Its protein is CASSRGYGGQGAYGYTF.

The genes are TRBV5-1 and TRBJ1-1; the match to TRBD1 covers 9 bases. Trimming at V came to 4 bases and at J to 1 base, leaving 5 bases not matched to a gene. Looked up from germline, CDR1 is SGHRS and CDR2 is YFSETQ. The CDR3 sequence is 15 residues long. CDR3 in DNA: TGCGCCAGCAGCGCGACAGGGGGTACGAACACTGAAGCTTTCTTT. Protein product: CASSATGGTNTEAFF.

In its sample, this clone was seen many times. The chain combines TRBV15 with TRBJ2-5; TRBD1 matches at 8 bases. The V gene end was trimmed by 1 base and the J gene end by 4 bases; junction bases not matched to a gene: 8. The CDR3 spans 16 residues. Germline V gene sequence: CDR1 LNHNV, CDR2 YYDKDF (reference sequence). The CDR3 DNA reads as TGTGCCACCAGCAGAGCCCGGCAGGGGGCCGTAGAGACCCAGTACTTC. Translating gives CATSRARQGAVETQYF.

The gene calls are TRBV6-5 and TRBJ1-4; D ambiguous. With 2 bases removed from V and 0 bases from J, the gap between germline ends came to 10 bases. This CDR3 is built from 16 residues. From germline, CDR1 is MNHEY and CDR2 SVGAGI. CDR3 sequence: CASSYRPVATNEKLFF. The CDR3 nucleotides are TGTGCCAGCAGTTACAGGCCGGTCGCAACTAATGAAAAACTGTTTTTT.

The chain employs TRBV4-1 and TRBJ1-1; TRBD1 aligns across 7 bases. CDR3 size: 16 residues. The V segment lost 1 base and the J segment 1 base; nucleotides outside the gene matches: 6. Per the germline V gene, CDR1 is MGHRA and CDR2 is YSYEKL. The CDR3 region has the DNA TGCGCCAGCAGCCAAGTCTCCGGGACAGCGAACACTGAAGCTTTCTTT. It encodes CASSQVSGTANTEAFF.

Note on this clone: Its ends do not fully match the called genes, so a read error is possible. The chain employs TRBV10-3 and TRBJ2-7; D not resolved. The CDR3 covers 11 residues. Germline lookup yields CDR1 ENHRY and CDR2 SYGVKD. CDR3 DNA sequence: TGTGCCATGAGTGTCGGGTACGAGCAGTACTTC. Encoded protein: CAMSVGYEQYF.

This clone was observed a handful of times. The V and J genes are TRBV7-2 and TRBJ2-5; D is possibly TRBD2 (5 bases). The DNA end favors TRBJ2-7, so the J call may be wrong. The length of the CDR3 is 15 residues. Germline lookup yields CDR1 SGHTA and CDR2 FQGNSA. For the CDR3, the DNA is TGTGCCAGCAGCTTATTTCGGACTGACCCCTACGAGCAGTACTTC. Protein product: CASSLFRTDPYEQYF.